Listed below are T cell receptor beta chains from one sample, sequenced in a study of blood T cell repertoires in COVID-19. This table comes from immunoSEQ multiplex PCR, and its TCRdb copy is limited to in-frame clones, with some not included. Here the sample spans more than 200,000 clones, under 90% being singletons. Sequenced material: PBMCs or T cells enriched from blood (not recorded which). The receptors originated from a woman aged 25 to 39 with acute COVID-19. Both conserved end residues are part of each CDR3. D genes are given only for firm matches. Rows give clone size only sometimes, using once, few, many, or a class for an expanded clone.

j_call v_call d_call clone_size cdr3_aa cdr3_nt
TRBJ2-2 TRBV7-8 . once CASSFMGGTGELFF TGTGCCAGCAGCTTTATGGGGGGCACCGGGGAGCTGTTTTTT
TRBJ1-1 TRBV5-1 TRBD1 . CASSPGQGAGDTEAFF TGCGCCAGCAGCCCGGGACAGGGGGCCGGTGACACTGAAGCTTTCTTT
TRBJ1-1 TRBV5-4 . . CASSLDLLSNTEAFF TGTGCCAGCAGCTTGGATCTACTTTCGAACACTGAAGCTTTCTTT
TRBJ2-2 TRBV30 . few CAWSVLGAGELFF TGTGCCTGGAGTGTGCTAGGGGCCGGGGAGCTGTTTTTT
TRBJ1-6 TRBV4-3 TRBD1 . CASKPSWTGGSYNSPLHF TGCGCCAGCAAACCTTCGTGGACAGGGGGCTCCTATAATTCACCCCTCCACTTT
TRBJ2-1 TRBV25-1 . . CASSEFWAGNYNEQFF TGTGCCAGCAGTGAATTTTGGGCGGGGAACTACAATGAGCAGTTCTTC
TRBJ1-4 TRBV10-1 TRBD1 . CASSESPRTGSNEKLFF TGCGCCAGCAGTGAGTCACCCCGGACAGGTTCTAATGAAAAACTGTTTTTT
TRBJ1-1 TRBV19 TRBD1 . CASSINLRQGQNTEAFF TGTGCCAGTAGTATAAACCTTAGACAGGGGCAAAACACTGAAGCTTTCTTT
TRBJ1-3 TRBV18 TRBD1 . CASSPQGAAGNTIYF TGTGCCAGCTCACCGCAGGGGGCAGCGGGAAACACCATATATTTT
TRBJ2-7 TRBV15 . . CATSTPRGQSYEQYF TGTGCCACCAGCACCCCCAGAGGCCAGTCCTACGAGCAGTACTTC
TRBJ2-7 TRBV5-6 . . CASSLGSGRGYEQYF TGTGCCAGCAGCTTGGGGTCTGGCAGGGGTTACGAGCAGTACTTC
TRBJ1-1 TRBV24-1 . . CATSDSSKTGMNTEAFF TGTGCCACCAGTGATTCGTCGAAAACAGGGATGAACACTGAAGCTTTCTTT
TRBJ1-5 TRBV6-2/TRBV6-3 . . CASSYQTGRLADQPQHF TGTGCCAGCAGTTACCAGACAGGTAGATTGGCGGATCAGCCCCAGCATTTT
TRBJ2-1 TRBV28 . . CASSQDRSQREQFF TGTGCCAGCAGTCAAGACAGATCTCAGCGTGAGCAGTTCTTC
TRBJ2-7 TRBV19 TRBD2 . CASTPGGGPYEQYF TGTGCCAGTACCCCCGGGGGGGGGCCATACGAGCAGTACTTC